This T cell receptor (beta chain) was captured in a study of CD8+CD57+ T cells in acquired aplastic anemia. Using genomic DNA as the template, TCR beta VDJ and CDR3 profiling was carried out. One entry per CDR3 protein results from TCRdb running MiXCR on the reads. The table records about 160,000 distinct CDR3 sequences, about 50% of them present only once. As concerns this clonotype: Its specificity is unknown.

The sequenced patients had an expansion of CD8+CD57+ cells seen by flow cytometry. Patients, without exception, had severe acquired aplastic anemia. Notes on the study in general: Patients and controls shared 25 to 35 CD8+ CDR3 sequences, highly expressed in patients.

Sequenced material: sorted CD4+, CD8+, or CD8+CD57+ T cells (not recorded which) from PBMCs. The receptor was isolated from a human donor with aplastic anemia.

CDR3 nucleotide sequence: TGTGCCAGCAGCTCACAGGGAAACATTCAGTACTTC. It specifies CASSSQGNIQYF. This chain connects TRBV7-6 to TRBJ2-4; TRBD1 is a possible D gene (6 bases). In germline, CDR1 is SGHVS, CDR2 FNYEAQ. This CDR3 has 12 residues. Trimming removed 4 bases from V and 6 bases from J, with 7 bases in between.